These T cell receptor beta chains were read from a single sample in a study of blood T cell repertoires in COVID-19. Only in-frame clones appear in the TCRdb table, and some are missing; sequencing was by immunoSEQ multiplex PCR. The sample records 90,000 or so clones, around 87% being singletons. The sample taken for sequencing was peripheral blood. These receptors all come from a human donor in a cohort sampled during active COVID-19. Each CDR3 is given without its conserved first and last residue. Clone size is given for some rows only: seen once, a few or many times, or a class if the clone is expanded.

V gene,clone size,CDR3 protein
TRBV21-1,-,ASSALRDSPYEQY
TRBV29-1,-,SVGRPRETQY
TRBV4-2,-,ASSQGLVFDEQF
TRBV7-9,-,ASSFGPGTVGGYT
TRBV7-2,-,ASSPGDTGVETQY
TRBV5-1,-,ASSSSPGAANTGELF
TRBV6-2/TRBV6-3,-,ASSRDRGSNQPQH
TRBV10-1,-,ASSPGTGDEQY
TRBV5-1,-,ASSPRSFNTGELF
TRBV14,-,ASSLLAGYSTDTQY
TRBV5-1,-,ASSRGTGGSNEKLF
TRBV7-6,-,ASSLEGTGGNTIY
TRBV4-3,-,ASSQERVRGIYSNQPQH
TRBV28,-,ASRWAGANYGYT
TRBV7-8,-,ASSLGANEQF
TRBV7-9,-,ASSSGLAGDTQY
TRBV6-5,few,ASSTRTGDQPQH
TRBV5-4,-,ASSLGGADGYT
TRBV25-1,-,ASSDRSGGSSEQF
TRBV3-1/TRBV3-2,-,ASSQGAATPGAF
TRBV7-3,few,ASSLGQLYGYT
TRBV5-6,-,ASSSGTEAYSNQPQH
TRBV7-2,once,ASNLHRGGETQY
TRBV5-1,-,ASRTTGGGNTIY
TRBV3-1/TRBV3-2,-,ASSQRAGNNEKLF
TRBV5-4,-,ASSLWSLGTDTQY
TRBV11-2,-,ASSPRQGYYEQY
TRBV5-1,-,ASSPGVEQY
TRBV19,-,ASNLRQGNTEAF
TRBV5-6,-,ASRFGLDKREF
TRBV11-3,-,ASSLGPGQGINTGELF
TRBV6-2/TRBV6-3,-,ASSYSPLRNFYEQY
TRBV27,-,ASSLMGASGNTIY
TRBV18,-,ASSPTGTGYYEQY
TRBV4-2,-,ASSQESGQRYNEQF
TRBV19,once,ASRDPGMLSGTTNTGELF
TRBV4-2,-,ASSQGTSGGSYEQY
TRBV4-1,few,ASSILAGANSPLH
TRBV21-1,-,ASSKEASGKRTDTQY
TRBV11-2,-,ASSLDRGYYEQY
TRBV6-5,-,ASSYRGYEQY
TRBV28,-,ASSSIRQGRLGNTIY
TRBV10-3,once,AIRGQGPTDTQY
TRBV12-3/TRBV12-4,-,AGRGQGSEKLF
TRBV4-1,-,ASSPVPDRFTGELF
TRBV3-1/TRBV3-2,-,ASTNLGGSETQY
TRBV9,-,ASSVSTGVDTEAF
TRBV30,-,AWSVTGHGYT
TRBV11-2,-,ASSSLAFPYEQY
TRBV5-1,-,ASRKGPGTTEAF
TRBV7-7,-,ASSLAQDIYNEQF
TRBV6-4,-,ASSERDGNIQY
TRBV5-1,-,ASSLGGGQPQH
TRBV4-3,-,ASSQGTANYGYT
TRBV9,few,ASSLTGSYGYT
TRBV6-5,-,ASSYSTVGTGELF
TRBV29-1,-,SVEGGQGAPDTQY
TRBV30,-,AWNLGENTEAF
TRBV11-3,-,ASSPGTGRTDTQY
TRBV29-1,-,SVEDPLYYGYT